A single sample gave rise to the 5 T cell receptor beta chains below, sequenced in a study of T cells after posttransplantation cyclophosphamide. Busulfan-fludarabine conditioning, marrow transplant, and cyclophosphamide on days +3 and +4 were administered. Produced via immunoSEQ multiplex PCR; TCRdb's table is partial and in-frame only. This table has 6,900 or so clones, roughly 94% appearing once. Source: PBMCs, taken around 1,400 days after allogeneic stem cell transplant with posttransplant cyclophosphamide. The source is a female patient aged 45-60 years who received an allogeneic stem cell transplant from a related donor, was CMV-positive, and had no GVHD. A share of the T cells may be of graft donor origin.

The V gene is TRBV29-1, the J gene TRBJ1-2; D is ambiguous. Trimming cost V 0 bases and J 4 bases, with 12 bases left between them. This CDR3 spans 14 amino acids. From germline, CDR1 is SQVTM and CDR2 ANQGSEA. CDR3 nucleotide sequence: TGCAGCGTTGAAGATCTCGCAGATATCTATGGCTACACCTTC. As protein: CSVEDLADIYGYTF.

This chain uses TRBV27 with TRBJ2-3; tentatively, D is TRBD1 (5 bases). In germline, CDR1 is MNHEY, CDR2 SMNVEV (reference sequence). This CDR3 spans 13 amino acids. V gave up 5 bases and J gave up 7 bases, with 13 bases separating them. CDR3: CASSASGRNTQYF. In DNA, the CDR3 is TGTGCCAGCAGTGCCTCAGGGCGGAATACGCAGTATTTT.

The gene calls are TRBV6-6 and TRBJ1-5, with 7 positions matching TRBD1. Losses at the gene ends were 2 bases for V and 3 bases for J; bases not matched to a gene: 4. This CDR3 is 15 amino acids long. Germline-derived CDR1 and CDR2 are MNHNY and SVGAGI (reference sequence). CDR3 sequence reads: CASSYEGQLNQPQHF. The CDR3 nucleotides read TGTGCCAGCAGTTACGAGGGACAGCTCAATCAGCCCCAGCATTTT.

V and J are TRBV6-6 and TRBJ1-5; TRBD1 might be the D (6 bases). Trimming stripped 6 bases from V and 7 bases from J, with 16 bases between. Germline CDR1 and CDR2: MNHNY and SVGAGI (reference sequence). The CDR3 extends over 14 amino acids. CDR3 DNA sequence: TGTGCCAGCAGCATCACTCAGGGGAGCCAGCCCCAGCATTTT. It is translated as CASSITQGSQPQHF.

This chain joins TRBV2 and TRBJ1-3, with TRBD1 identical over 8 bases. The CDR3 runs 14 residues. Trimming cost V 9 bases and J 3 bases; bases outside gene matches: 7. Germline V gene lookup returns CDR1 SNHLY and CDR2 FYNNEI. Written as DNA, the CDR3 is TGTGCCAGGAAACTCGACAGGGGTGGAAACACCATATATTTT. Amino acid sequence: CARKLDRGGNTIYF.